One sample yielded the 27 T cell receptor beta chains listed below, sequenced in a study of regulatory T cells in long-lasting Graves disease (dated by TCRdb to the early 2020s). Per the publication, the time point label means: persistent/refractory GD, antithyroid drugs over 5 years with positive TRAb. RNA was extracted from PBMCs in TRIzol for both TCR sequencing and RNA sequencing. The protocol used for the library was multiplex PCR. TCRdb names Illumina HiSeq 4000 as the instrument used. CDR3 regions were amplified by Arm-PCR with iRepertoire HTBI primers to construct TCR beta libraries. TCRdb applied fastp at Q25 and MiXCR to the public reads, then kept only in-frame beta chains. Entries that share a CDR3 protein sequence are merged under the most common genes and DNA. The sample includes about 470,000 distinct CDR3 sequences, with under 25% observed a single time. The ten largest clonotypes hold about 6.6% of the sample.

Sequenced here: peripheral blood mononuclear cells (PBMCs), sampled when the disease was refractory, from a patient treated with antithyroid drugs. Receptors originate from a female donor with Graves disease.

Only a few counts were recorded for this clonotype. The V call is TRBV10-2, the J call TRBJ1-1, with 7 bases aligning to TRBD1. Germline V gives CDR1 WSHSY, CDR2 SAAADI. After removal of 8 bases from V and 4 bases from J, the junction contained 7 bases not matched to a gene. This CDR3 spans 13 amino acids. CDR3 DNA: TGCGCCAGCGGAGGGACAGATCGCACTGAAGCTTTCTTT. Encoded protein: CASGGTDRTEAFF.

V usage is TRBV7-9 and J usage is TRBJ1-2; no firm D call. The CDR3 length is 14 residues. Looked up from germline, CDR1 is SEHNR and CDR2 is FQNEAQ (reference sequence). V lost 4 bases and J lost 7, with 16 bases in between. The CDR3: CASSSTLIWGGYTF. Written as DNA, the CDR3 is TGTGCCAGCAGCTCAACACTCATATGGGGTGGCTACACCTTC.

The chain combines TRBV4-1 with TRBJ1-5, with D unresolved. V shed 5 bases and J shed 2 bases, with 13 bases lying between them. Germline CDR1 reads MGHRA; CDR2 reads YSYEKL. The CDR3 has 15 amino acids. The CDR3 DNA follows: TGCGCCAGCAGCTCCTGGGCCGGCGGCAATCAGCCCCAGCATTTT. Translating gives CASSSWAGGNQPQHF.

This clonotype was observed many times. The chain couples TRBV4-1 to TRBJ2-7; D unresolved. The germline CDR1 and CDR2 sequences are MGHRA and YSYEKL. V lost 0 bases to trimming and J lost 3 bases, with 12 bases between them. CDR3 length: 15 amino acids. CDR3 region: CASSQDVWVRYEQYF. The CDR3 coding sequence is TGCGCCAGCAGCCAAGATGTATGGGTACGCTACGAGCAGTACTTC.

The chain joins TRBV19 to TRBJ2-2; D remains unclear. This CDR3 has 12 residues. Germline V lookup: CDR1 LNHDA, CDR2 SQIVND (reference sequence). Trimming stripped 8 bases from V and 1 base from J, with 5 bases between. CDR3 DNA sequence: TGTGCCAGTGGTTGGAACACCGGGGAGCTGTTTTTT. It encodes CASGWNTGELFF. The full variable domain, in which reference TRBV19 and TRBJ2-2 provide the parts outside the CDR3, is DGGITQSPKYLFRKEGQNVTLSCEQNLNHDAMYWYRQDPGQGLRLIYYSQIVNDFQKGDIAEGYSVSREKKESFPLTVTSAQKNPTAFYLCASGWNTGELFFGEGSRLTVL.

This clonotype has more than one count but fewer than ten. The J gene is TRBJ2-2, the V gene TRBV29-1, with D perhaps matching TRBD1 (6 bases). CDR1 SQVTM and CDR2 ANQGSEA come from the germline V gene. The CDR3 extends over 16 amino acids. Trimming shortened V by 1 base and J by 8 bases, and 20 bases separated the two germline ends. The DNA of the CDR3 is TGCAGCGTTGAAGGTACCCCTCAACAGGGTGGAGGGGAGCTGTTTTTT. Protein: CSVEGTPQQGGGELFF.

The genes are TRBV19 and TRBJ2-1; 7 positions match TRBD2. V lost 1 base, J lost 7 bases, and 1 base stayed unmatched. Germline V lookup: CDR1 LNHDA, CDR2 SQIVND (reference sequence). This CDR3 is 13 amino acids long. Here the CDR3 DNA reads TGTGCCAGTAGTATAGGAGCGGGGAATGAGCAGTTCTTC. Protein: CASSIGAGNEQFF.

The J gene is TRBJ2-2, the V gene TRBV7-2, with D possibly being TRBD1 or TRBD2 (5 bases each). The CDR3 contains 17 residues. Germline-derived CDR1 and CDR2 are SGHTA and FQGNSA. Trimming removed 3 bases at V and 0 bases at J, with 14 bases between. The CDR3 reads CASSFGAGRANTGELFF. The CDR3 nucleotides are TGTGCCAGCAGCTTTGGGGCTGGGAGAGCGAACACCGGGGAGCTGTTTTTT.

CDR3 bases: TGTGCCAGCAGGAGACAGGGTGGGGCCTACGAGCAGTACTTC. Translating it yields CASRRQGGAYEQYF. The chain links TRBV28 to TRBJ2-7; 7 positions match TRBD1. The CDR3 length is 14 residues. Germline CDR1 reads MDHEN; CDR2 reads SYDVKM. J gave up 2 bases and V 6 bases, and 7 bases lay outside the gene matches.

This clonotype was recorded many times. V gene TRBV6-5 combines with J gene TRBJ1-2, with no clear D. The germline CDR1 and CDR2 sequences are MNHEY and SVGAGI. V was pared by 2 bases and J by 4 bases, with 8 bases between. This CDR3 spans 13 amino acids. The CDR3 is CASSYDVRYGYTF. CDR3 DNA: TGTGCCAGCAGTTACGACGTACGCTATGGCTACACCTTC.

This clonotype was seen at least ten times. V is TRBV12-3 or TRBV12-4 and J is TRBJ1-5; 10 bases are shared with TRBD1. The CDR3 length is 14 residues. The junction had 5 bases not matched to a gene; V was cut back by 5 bases and J by 7 bases. CDR3 coding DNA: TGTGCCAGCAGTCCAGGACAGGGGGACCAGCCCCAGCATTTT. Translated: CASSPGQGDQPQHF.

This clonotype appeared many times. The chain is built from TRBV12-3 or TRBV12-4 and TRBJ1-1, with 8 bases lining up with TRBD1. The CDR3 is 15 amino acids. Trimming at V came to 8 bases and at J to 6 bases, leaving 14 bases not matched to a gene. The CDR3 here is CASDRDRRVSAEAFF. In nucleotides, the CDR3 is TGTGCCAGCGATAGGGACAGGCGGGTTTCGGCTGAAGCTTTCTTT.

This sequence joins TRBV7-9 and TRBJ2-5, with D perhaps matching TRBD2 (5 bases). The CDR3 is 16 amino acids. Germline lookup yields CDR1 SEHNR and CDR2 FQNEAQ (reference sequence). V shed 3 bases and J shed 1 base, with 15 bases lying between them. DNA of the CDR3: TGTGCCAGCAGCTTCCCCGAGGGATCCACCCAAGAGACCCAGTACTTC. Amino acids: CASSFPEGSTQETQYF.

The sample holds a few counts of this clonotype. The chain carries TRBV20-1 and TRBJ1-6; maybe TRBD1 (5 bases). CDR1 DFQATT and CDR2 SNEGSKA come from the germline V gene (reference sequence). V lost 6 bases to trimming and J lost 2 bases, with 14 bases between them. CDR3 length: 15 residues. CDR3 loop: CSARLGGPYNSPLHF. The CDR3 DNA reads as TGCAGTGCCCGCCTGGGGGGTCCCTATAATTCACCCCTCCACTTT.

The V and J genes are TRBV9 and TRBJ1-5; TRBD1 is a possible D gene (6 bases). V shed 3 bases and J shed 0 bases, with 10 bases lying between them. The CDR3 has 15 amino acids. Germline lookup yields CDR1 SGDLS and CDR2 YYNGEE. The CDR3 region is CASSAGTFSNQPQHF. The CDR3 DNA follows: TGTGCCAGCAGCGCGGGGACATTTAGCAATCAGCCCCAGCATTTT.

This clonotype has at least ten counts. A read error may produce the germline difference seen at one junction end. V and J are TRBV6-2 or TRBV6-3 and TRBJ2-7; a possible D gene is TRBD1 (5 bases). Germline CDR1 reads MNHEY; CDR2 reads SVGEGT. CDR3 length: 15 residues. The CDR3 DNA reads as TGTGCCACCAGTTTGGGTTGGGGCAGCTCCTACGAGCAGTACTTC. Translation: CATSLGWGSSYEQYF.

This clonotype appeared many times. This rearrangement joins TRBV28 to TRBJ2-7; weak D call: TRBD2 (6 bases). V gave up 7 bases and J gave up 2 bases, with 12 bases separating them. The CDR3 runs to 13 residues. Germline V gene lookup returns CDR1 MDHEN and CDR2 SYDVKM. The DNA of the CDR3 is TGTGCCAGCACCTGGGACTCAGCCTACGAGCAGTACTTC. This translates into CASTWDSAYEQYF.

This clonotype has at least ten counts. This chain joins TRBV27 and TRBJ1-5; unclear D gene. Trimming pared 2 bases from V and 7 bases from J, leaving 9 bases between. Germline assignment: CDR1 MNHEY and CDR2 SMNVEV (reference sequence). CDR3 size: 13 residues. The CDR3 coding sequence is TGTGCCAGCAGTTTAGGGCGGGAGCAGCCCCAGCATTTT. Its translation: CASSLGREQPQHF.

This clonotype was counted many times. The gene calls are TRBV6-1 and TRBJ1-5; TRBD1 matches at 7 bases. Trimming removed 6 bases from V and 0 bases from J; junction bases left unmatched: 8. Germline V gives CDR1 MNHNS, CDR2 SASEGT. This CDR3 has 16 amino acids. The DNA of the CDR3 is TGTGCCAGCAGCCGCGGGACAGCTTATAGCAATCAGCCCCAGCATTTT. Translation: CASSRGTAYSNQPQHF.

This clonotype was counted at least ten times. The rearrangement joins TRBV27 to TRBJ2-5; 7 bases align to TRBD2. J was trimmed by 4 bases and V by 5 bases; bases with no gene match: 7. CDR1 is MNHEY and CDR2 is SMNVEV in the germline V gene (reference sequence). This CDR3 region has 14 residues. The CDR3 loop reads CASSTRTSLETQYF. CDR3 DNA: TGTGCCAGCAGTACGAGGACTAGTTTAGAGACCCAGTACTTC.

This clonotype was seen more than once but under ten times. This chain connects TRBV7-6 to TRBJ1-6; possibly TRBD1 for D (6 bases). The CDR3 sequence is 13 residues long. The germline V and J ends were trimmed by 5 bases and 9 bases, with 11 bases remaining between them. The V gene's germline CDR1 is SGHVS and CDR2 FNYEAQ. CDR3 in DNA: TGTGCCAGCAGCCTCGGACAGTTTTCACCCCTCCACTTT. It translates to CASSLGQFSPLHF.

This clonotype was recorded at least ten times. The chain links TRBV28 to TRBJ1-6; D uncertain. The germline V gene has CDR1 MDHEN and CDR2 SYDVKM. The length of the CDR3 is 12 residues. The V end was cut by 4 bases, the J end by 5 bases, with 3 bases between. The CDR3 region has the DNA TGTGCCAGCAGTTCAAATAATTCACCCCTCCACTTT. Translating it yields CASSSNNSPLHF.

This clonotype was detected a few times. This chain connects TRBV11-3 to TRBJ2-7; 7 nucleotides align to TRBD2. This CDR3 region has 14 residues. The germline V gene encodes CDR1 SGHNT and CDR2 YENEEA. V was pared by 3 bases and J by 4 bases, with 6 bases of the junction left unmatched. CDR3 sequence: CASSFGTTSYEQYF. DNA for the CDR3: TGTGCCAGCAGCTTTGGGACTACGTCATACGAGCAGTACTTC.

This clonotype was picked up many times. V usage is TRBV2 and J usage is TRBJ1-1; D gene uncertain. CDR1 and CDR2 from the germline V gene are SNHLY and FYNNEI. V shed 3 bases and J shed 12 bases, with 8 bases lying between them. CDR3 length equals 10 residues. CDR3 sequence: CASSEFQTFF. DNA of the CDR3: TGTGCCAGCAGTGAGTTTCAGACTTTCTTT.

This clonotype was recorded at least ten times. This chain joins TRBV29-1 and TRBJ2-5; D is unresolved. Germline V gene sequence: CDR1 SQVTM, CDR2 ANQGSEA. Trimming pared 0 bases from V and 3 bases from J, leaving 11 bases between. CDR3 length: 14 amino acids. CDR3 nucleotide sequence: TGCAGCGTTGAAGACGGCCTAGACAAAGAGACCCAGTACTTC. Amino acid sequence: CSVEDGLDKETQYF.

This clonotype was observed a handful of times. This chain connects TRBV10-3 to TRBJ1-5; D perhaps matches TRBD1 (5 bases). Germline V lookup: CDR1 ENHRY, CDR2 SYGVKD. The ends were cut back, 3 bases at V and 5 bases at J, with 8 bases in the middle. The CDR3 length is 13 residues. The CDR3 coding sequence is TGTGCCATCAGTGAAGGGGATTATCAGCCCCAGCATTTT. Encoded protein: CAISEGDYQPQHF.

Ten or more counts support this clonotype. The chain combines TRBV28 with TRBJ1-3, with D unclear. The CDR3 runs 13 residues. Germline values: CDR1 MDHEN, CDR2 SYDVKM. V was clipped by 3 bases and J by 2 bases, with 5 bases between them. The CDR3 DNA reads as TGTGCCAGCAGTTTGACGGCTGGAAACACCATATATTTT. Its translation: CASSLTAGNTIYF.